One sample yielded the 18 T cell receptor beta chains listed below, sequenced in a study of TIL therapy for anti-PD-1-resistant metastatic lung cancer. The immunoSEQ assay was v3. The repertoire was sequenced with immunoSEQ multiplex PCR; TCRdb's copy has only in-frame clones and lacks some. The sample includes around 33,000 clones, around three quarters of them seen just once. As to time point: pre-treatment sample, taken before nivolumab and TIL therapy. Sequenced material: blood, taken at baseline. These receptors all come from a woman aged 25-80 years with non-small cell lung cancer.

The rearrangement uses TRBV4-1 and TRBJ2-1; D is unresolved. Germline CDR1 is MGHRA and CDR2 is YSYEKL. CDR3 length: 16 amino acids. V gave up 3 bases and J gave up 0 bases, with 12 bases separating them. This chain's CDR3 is CASSQLDLISYNEQFF. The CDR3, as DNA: TGCGCCAGCAGCCAGCTGGACCTTATCTCCTACAATGAGCAGTTCTTC.

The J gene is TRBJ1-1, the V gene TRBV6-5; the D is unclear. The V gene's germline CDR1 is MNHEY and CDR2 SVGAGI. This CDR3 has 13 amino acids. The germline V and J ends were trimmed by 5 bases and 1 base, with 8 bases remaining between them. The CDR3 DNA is TGTGCCAGCAGTAACCAGCGGAACACTGAAGCTTTCTTT. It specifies CASSNQRNTEAFF.

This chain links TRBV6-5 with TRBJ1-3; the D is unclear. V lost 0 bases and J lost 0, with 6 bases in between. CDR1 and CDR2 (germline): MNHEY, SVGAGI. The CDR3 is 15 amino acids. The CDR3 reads CASSYSQSSGNTIYF. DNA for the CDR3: TGTGCCAGCAGTTACTCACAGAGCTCTGGAAACACCATATATTTT.

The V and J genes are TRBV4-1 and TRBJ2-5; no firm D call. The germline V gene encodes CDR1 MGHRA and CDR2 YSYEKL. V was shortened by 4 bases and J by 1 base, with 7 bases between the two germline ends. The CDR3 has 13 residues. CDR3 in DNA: TGCGCCAGCAGCCTCTCCTTCCAAGAGACCCAGTACTTC. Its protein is CASSLSFQETQYF.

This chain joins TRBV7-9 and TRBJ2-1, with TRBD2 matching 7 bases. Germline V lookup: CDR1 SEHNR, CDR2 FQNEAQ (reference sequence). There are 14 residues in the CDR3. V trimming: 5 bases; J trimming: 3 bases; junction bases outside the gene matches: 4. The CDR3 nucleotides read TGTGCCAGCAGCACTCGGGAGGTCTACAATGAGCAGTTCTTC. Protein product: CASSTREVYNEQFF.

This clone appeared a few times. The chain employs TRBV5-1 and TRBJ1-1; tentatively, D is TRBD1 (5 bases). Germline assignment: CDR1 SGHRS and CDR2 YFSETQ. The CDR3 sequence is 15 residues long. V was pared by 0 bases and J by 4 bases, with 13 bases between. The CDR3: CASSLANQGRTEAFF. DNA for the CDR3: TGCGCCAGCAGCTTGGCCAACCAGGGCCGCACTGAAGCTTTCTTT.

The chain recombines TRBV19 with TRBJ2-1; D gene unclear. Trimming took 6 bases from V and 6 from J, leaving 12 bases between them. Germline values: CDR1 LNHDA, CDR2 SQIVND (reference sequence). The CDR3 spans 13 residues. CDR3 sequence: CASRSPGGNEQFF. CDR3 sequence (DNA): TGTGCCAGTAGGTCTCCAGGCGGCAATGAGCAGTTCTTC.

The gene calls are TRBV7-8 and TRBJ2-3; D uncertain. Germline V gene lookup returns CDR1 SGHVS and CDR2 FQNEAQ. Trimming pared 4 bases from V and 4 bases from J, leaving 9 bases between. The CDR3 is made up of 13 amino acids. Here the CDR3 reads CASSSGWADTQYF. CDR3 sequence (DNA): TGTGCCAGCAGCTCCGGATGGGCAGATACGCAGTATTTT.

The chain's CDR3 is CASSPTSGNSYNEQFF. CDR3 DNA sequence: TGTGCCAGCTCACCAACTAGCGGTAACTCCTACAATGAGCAGTTCTTC. The chain has TRBV18 and TRBJ2-1, with 8 nucleotides matching TRBD2. V was pared by 2 bases and J by 0 bases, with 3 bases of the junction left unmatched. CDR3 length: 16 residues. CDR1 is KGHSH, CDR2 LQKENI, per germline.

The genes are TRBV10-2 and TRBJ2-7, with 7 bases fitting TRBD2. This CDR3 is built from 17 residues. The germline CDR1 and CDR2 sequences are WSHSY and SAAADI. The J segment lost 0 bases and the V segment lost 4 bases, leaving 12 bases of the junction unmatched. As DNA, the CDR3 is TGCGCCAGCAGTGGAAGGGTTCTAGCGGCCTTCTCCTACGAGCAGTACTTC. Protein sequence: CASSGRVLAAFSYEQYF.

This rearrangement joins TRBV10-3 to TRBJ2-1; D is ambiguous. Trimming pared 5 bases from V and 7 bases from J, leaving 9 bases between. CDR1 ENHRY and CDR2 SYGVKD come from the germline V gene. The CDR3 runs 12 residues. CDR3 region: CAISTDGNEQFF. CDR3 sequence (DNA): TGTGCCATCAGTACCGACGGAAATGAGCAGTTCTTC.

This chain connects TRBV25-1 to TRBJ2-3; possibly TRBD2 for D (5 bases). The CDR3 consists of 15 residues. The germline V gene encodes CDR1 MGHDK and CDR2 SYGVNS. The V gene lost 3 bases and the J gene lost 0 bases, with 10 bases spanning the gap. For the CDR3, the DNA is TGTGCCAGCAGTGATCCCAGCGGTAGCACAGATACGCAGTATTTT. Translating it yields CASSDPSGSTDTQYF.

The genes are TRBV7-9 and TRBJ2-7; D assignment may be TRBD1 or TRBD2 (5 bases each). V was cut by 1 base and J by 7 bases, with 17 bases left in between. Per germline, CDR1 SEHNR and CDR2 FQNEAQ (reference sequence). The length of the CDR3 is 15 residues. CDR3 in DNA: TGTGCCAGCAGCTTAGTTTCAGGGAGATCGGGGGAGCAGTACTTC. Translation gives CASSLVSGRSGEQYF.

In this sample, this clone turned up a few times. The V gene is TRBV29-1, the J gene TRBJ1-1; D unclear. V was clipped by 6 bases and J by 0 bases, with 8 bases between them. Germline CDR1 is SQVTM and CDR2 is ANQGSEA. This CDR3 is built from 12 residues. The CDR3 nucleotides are TGCAGCGTCTATCTCATGAACACTGAAGCTTTCTTT. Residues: CSVYLMNTEAFF.

The CDR3 sequence is CASSFSTVSYEQYF. The CDR3 nucleotides read TGTGCCAGCAGCTTTAGTACAGTCTCCTACGAGCAGTACTTC. The rearrangement joins TRBV5-6 to TRBJ2-7; no clear D. The CDR3 totals 14 residues. Per germline, CDR1 SGHDT and CDR2 YYEEEE. Trimming took off 2 bases at V and 0 bases at J, with 9 bases between the two ends.

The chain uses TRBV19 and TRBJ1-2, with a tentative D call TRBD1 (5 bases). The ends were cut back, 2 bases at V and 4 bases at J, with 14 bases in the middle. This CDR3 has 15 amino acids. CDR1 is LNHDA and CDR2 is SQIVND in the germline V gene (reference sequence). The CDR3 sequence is CASSIRVWDLYGYTF. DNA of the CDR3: TGTGCCAGTAGTATAAGGGTGTGGGACCTCTATGGCTACACCTTC. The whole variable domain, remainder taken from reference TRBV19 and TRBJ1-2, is DGGITQSPKYLFRKEGQNVTLSCEQNLNHDAMYWYRQDPGQGLRLIYYSQIVNDFQKGDIAEGYSVSREKKESFPLTVTSAQKNPTAFYLCASSIRVWDLYGYTFGSGTRLTVV.

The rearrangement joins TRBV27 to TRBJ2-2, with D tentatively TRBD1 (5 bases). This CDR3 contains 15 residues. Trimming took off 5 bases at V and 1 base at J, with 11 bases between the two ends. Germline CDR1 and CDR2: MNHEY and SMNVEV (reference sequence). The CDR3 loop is CASSPRQRNTGELFF. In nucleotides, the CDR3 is TGTGCCAGCAGTCCCAGACAGAGGAACACCGGGGAGCTGTTTTTT.

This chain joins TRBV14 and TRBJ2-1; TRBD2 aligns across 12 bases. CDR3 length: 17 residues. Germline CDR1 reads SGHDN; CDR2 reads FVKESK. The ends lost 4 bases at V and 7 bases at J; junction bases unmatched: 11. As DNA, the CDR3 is TGTGCCAGCAGCCTACCTACGCTAGCGGGAGGGAAAAATGAGCAGTTCTTC. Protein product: CASSLPTLAGGKNEQFF.